What follows describes a single T cell receptor (beta chain). The sample comes from a study of blood T cell repertoires in COVID-19. The overall study: The study drew acute and convalescent COVID-19 samples from the United States, Italy and Spain. Sources were T cells, B-cell-depleted T cells, or PBMCs; the material itself was cDNA or gDNA.

The J segment lost 4 bases and the V segment lost 4 bases, leaving 12 bases of the junction unmatched. The CDR3 consists of 17 residues. Looked up from germline, CDR1 is SGHVS and CDR2 is FQNEAQ. In the authors' workflow: Reference gene primer amplification gave nucleated cell count estimates. Some clones are missing from TCRdb's copy, which holds only in-frame ones; the method was immunoSEQ multiplex PCR. The DNA gave D and trimming, while V, J and clone size come from that table. The sample comprises about 110,000 clones, 88% of which are singletons, and 5.5% to 8% rests with the top ten. The TCR sequence derives from a man between 45 and 60 years old with active or convalescent COVID-19. The rearrangement joins TRBV7-8 to TRBJ1-5; 8 bases match TRBD1. Sequenced: peripheral blood. The CDR3 is CASSSARGQGRNQPQHF. The DNA for the CDR3 is TGTGCCAGCAGCTCCGCCCGAGGACAGGGCCGAAATCAGCCCCAGCATTTT.